Listed below are T cell receptor beta chains from one sample, sequenced in a study of a mutant IDH1 vaccine in newly diagnosed glioma. Produced via immunoSEQ multiplex PCR; TCRdb's table is partial and in-frame only. The sample comprises 40,000 to 50,000 clones, approximately 80% of which are singletons, and approximately 18% rests with the top ten. These receptors have no known antigen. The sample was PBMCs, taken from a glioma patient whose treatment included an IDH1 peptide vaccine. The source of these receptors is a man younger than 30 with glioma. Some clones in this sample may be carry-over from other donors' samples. Both conserved end residues are part of each CDR3. D genes are given only for firm matches. A row's size may be missing; if present it is once, few, many or a size class.

j_call v_call d_call clone_size cdr3_aa cdr3_nt
TRBJ1-5 TRBV6-5 NA NA CASSRQAYSNQPQHF TGTGCCAGCAGTCGACAGGCTTATAGCAATCAGCCCCAGCATTTT
TRBJ2-3 TRBV5-6 NA NA CASTRALPPKADTQYF TGTGCCAGCACCCGTGCCCTCCCACCCAAGGCAGATACGCAGTATTTT
TRBJ1-5 TRBV7-2 TRBD1 NA CASSPRQGVRPQHF TGTGCCAGCAGCCCGAGACAGGGGGTGAGGCCCCAGCATTTT
TRBJ2-7 TRBV5-5 NA NA CASSQGGTDIYEQYF TGTGCCAGCAGCCAGGGAGGGACAGACATCTACGAGCAGTACTTC
TRBJ2-1 TRBV5-4 NA NA CASSPREGREQFF TGTGCCAGCAGCCCCCGTGAAGGGCGGGAGCAGTTCTTC
TRBJ1-3 TRBV13 NA NA CASSLGGSGNTIYF TGTGCCAGCAGCTTAGGGGGTTCTGGAAACACCATATATTTT
TRBJ2-7 TRBV6-5 NA NA CASSHGGYEQYF TGTGCCAGCAGCCACGGGGGTTACGAGCAGTACTTC
TRBJ2-3 TRBV6-5 NA NA CASRRRVGTDTQYF TGTGCCAGCCGGCGAAGGGTGGGAACAGATACGCAGTATTTT
TRBJ2-3 TRBV6-1 NA once CASSKEEVDTQYF TGTGCCAGCAGTAAAGAGGAAGTGGATACGCAGTATTTT
TRBJ2-7 TRBV6-5 NA NA CASGPRGGGSYEQYF TGTGCCAGCGGCCCCCGAGGGGGTGGATCCTACGAGCAGTACTTC
TRBJ1-6 TRBV6-6 NA medium-sized CASNLRDTSDSPLHF TGTGCCAGCAACCTACGGGACACGTCAGATTCACCCCTCCACTTT
TRBJ1-1 TRBV25-1 NA NA CASSEIIGGITEAFF TGTGCCAGCAGTGAAATAATCGGAGGCATCACTGAAGCTTTCTTT
TRBJ2-2 TRBV23-1 TRBD1 once CASKGARDTGELFF TGCGCCAGCAAGGGGGCGAGAGACACCGGGGAGCTGTTTTTT
TRBJ1-1 TRBV18 NA NA CASSPNNGMNTEAFF TGTGCCAGCTCACCCAATAACGGGATGAACACTGAAGCTTTCTTT
TRBJ2-7 TRBV7-9 NA NA CASSLGRGFEQYF TGTGCCAGCAGCTTAGGACGGGGTTTCGAGCAGTACTTC
TRBJ2-5 TRBV6-6 TRBD2 NA CASRLTSGRVKTQYF TGTGCCAGCAGGCTAACTAGCGGGAGGGTAAAGACCCAGTACTTC
TRBJ2-7 TRBV5-4 NA NA CASSKKGDGSYEQYF TGTGCCAGCAGCAAAAAGGGCGACGGCAGCTACGAGCAGTACTTC
TRBJ2-7 TRBV4-3 TRBD1 NA CASSQGDRGPYEQYF TGCGCCAGCAGCCAAGGGGACAGGGGCCCTTACGAGCAGTACTTC
TRBJ2-7 TRBV4-1 TRBD2 NA CASSLAGVGLSYEQYF TGCGCCAGCAGCTTAGCGGGAGTTGGTTTGTCCTACGAGCAGTACTTC
TRBJ2-5 TRBV5-1 NA NA CASSPQQGAETQYF TGCGCCAGCAGCCCCCAACAGGGAGCGGAGACCCAGTACTTC
TRBJ1-6 TRBV5-6 NA once CASSSGVGSPLHF TGTGCCAGCAGCTCAGGGGTTGGTTCACCCCTCCACTTT
TRBJ2-7 TRBV10-3 TRBD1 NA CAISDYGTAKYPSTSGEQYF TGTGCCATCAGTGATTACGGGACAGCGAAATACCCGTCTACTTCGGGGGAGCAGTACTTC
TRBJ1-3 TRBV7-9 NA NA CASSLTNSGNTIYF TGTGCCAGCAGCCTGACTAACTCTGGAAACACCATATATTTT
TRBJ1-1 TRBV14 NA NA CASSLRFSEAFF TGTGCCAGCAGCCTCCGTTTCTCTGAAGCTTTCTTT
TRBJ1-2 TRBV5-1 TRBD1 NA CASSLVAGGNGYTF TGCGCCAGCAGCTTGGTAGCAGGGGGGAACGGCTACACCTTC
TRBJ1-5 TRBV18 NA once CASSPQARWPQHF TGTGCCAGCTCACCACAGGCCCGATGGCCCCAGCATTTT
TRBJ2-3 TRBV30 TRBD2 NA CAWSGYQETSGGGTTDTQYF TGTGCCTGGAGTGGATACCAGGAGACTAGCGGTGGGGGAACCACAGATACGCAGTATTTT
TRBJ1-2 TRBV6-5 NA once CASSKRGQNYGYTF TGTGCCAGCAGCAAGAGGGGCCAGAACTATGGCTACACCTTC
TRBJ2-5 TRBV6-5 TRBD1 NA CASSYPRTGGGETQYF TGTGCCAGCAGTTACCCCCGGACAGGGGGCGGTGAGACCCAGTACTTC
TRBJ2-7 TRBV6-6 NA NA CASSQSDSSYEQYF TGTGCCAGCAGTCAATCAGATAGTTCCTACGAGCAGTACTTC
TRBJ2-7 TRBV7-9 TRBD1 NA CASSLGQGNSYEQYF TGTGCCAGCAGCTTAGGACAGGGTAATTCCTACGAGCAGTACTTC
TRBJ1-3 TRBV7-2 NA NA CASSLRWTRGNTIYF TGTGCCAGCAGCTTGCGATGGACCCGTGGAAACACCATATATTTT
TRBJ1-1 TRBV7-8 NA NA CASSRGHFNTEAFF TGTGCCAGCAGCCGGGGACACTTTAACACTGAAGCTTTCTTT
TRBJ1-6 TRBV4-2 NA NA CASSRSIVSPLHF TGTGCCAGCAGCCGAAGCATAGTTTCACCCCTCCACTTT
TRBJ2-1 TRBV7-3 TRBD2 NA CASSLTSGGAVNEQFF TGTGCCAGCAGCTTGACTAGCGGGGGGGCAGTCAATGAGCAGTTCTTC
TRBJ2-7 TRBV6-6 TRBD1 NA CASSGQGKRTYEQYF TGTGCCAGTTCAGGACAGGGTAAAAGGACCTACGAGCAGTACTTC
TRBJ2-6 TRBV5-4 NA NA CASSLSGSGANVLTF TGTGCCAGCAGCTTGTCGGGCTCTGGGGCCAACGTCCTGACTTTC